Sequencing of this T cell receptor (beta chain) was carried out in a study of blood T cells in healthy people across ages. Primed by a sample-barcoded 5' primer and a J-beta primer mix, a second PCR proceeded for about 6 to 11 cycles. Every cDNA molecule carried a tag from a template-switch adaptor bearing 12 random nucleotides. TCRdb re-called the 5' RACE reads with MiXCR, one entry per CDR3 protein. The sample has around 1,000,000 distinct CDR3 sequences, 20% to 25% seen once. This clonotype was picked up a small number of times. Its matching antigen is unknown. Study-wide findings and caveats: Donor CMV status, an unknown factor, possibly confounded changes in expanded clonotypes.

Germline trimming cut 5 bases from V and 9 bases from J; bases unmatched to any gene: 4. Germline CDR1 is SGHTA and CDR2 is FQGTGA. This CDR3 has 13 residues. The sample was also reused in another study, on T cells of mothers and their children. Per that study: The second PCR used the M1S primer, and this primer added sample barcodes and 2-4 random nucleotides.

This chain joins TRBV7-3 and TRBJ1-6; the match to TRBD1 covers 7 bases. The sequenced sample consisted of blood. The TCR originated in a girl aged 2-10 years in good health. CDR3 residues: CASSPGGGSPLHF. CDR3 sequence (DNA): TGTGCCAGCAGCCCAGGGGGAGGTTCACCCCTCCACTTT.